These T cell receptor beta chains were read from a single sample in a study of identical twins. Each CDR3 protein gets one entry after TCRdb re-called the 5' RACE reads with MiXCR. The table includes roughly 570,000 distinct CDR3 sequences, around a tenth detected once. These records were also assigned to another study, of yellow fever vaccine responses in identical twins.

Sequenced material: PBMCs. The receptors derive from a woman aged 18-29 years in good health. CDR3s include the opening cysteine and the closing phenylalanine or tryptophan. D genes are given only for firm matches. Clone size appears in some rows only: once, few, many, or a class for an expanded clone.

>TRBV28|TRBJ2-1|few|19|TRBD2
TGTGCCAGCAGACCCCCGGGACTAGCGGGAGGGGACTCCTACAATGAGCAGTTCTTC
CASRPPGLAGGDSYNEQFF
>TRBV7-2|TRBJ2-4|-|17|-
TGTGCCAGCAGCCGGAACCCATTCGGTGGGGCCAAAAACATTCAGTACTTC
CASSRNPFGGAKNIQYF
>TRBV11-3|TRBJ2-2|-|15|TRBD1
TGTGCCAGCAGCCACACAGGGGTGCACACCGGGGAGCTGTTTTTT
CASSHTGVHTGELFF
>TRBV14|TRBJ2-5|few|17|TRBD1
TGTGCCAGCAGCCAGAGAAGACCCGGGACAGGGAAGGAGACCCAGTACTTC
CASSQRRPGTGKETQYF
>TRBV20-1|TRBJ2-7|-|15|TRBD1
TGCAGTGCTGGATCCACCGGGACAGGGACCTACGAGCAGTACTTC
CSAGSTGTGTYEQYF
>TRBV7-2|TRBJ2-7|-|15|TRBD2
TGTGCCAGCAGCTTAGGAGGCGGGAGTAAAGACGAGCAGTACTTC
CASSLGGGSKDEQYF
>TRBV30|TRBJ2-7|-|11|-
TGTACGGCCCGGGCCGACTACGAGCAGTACTTC
CTARADYEQYF
>TRBV7-2|TRBJ2-3|once|16|TRBD2
TGTGCCAGCAGCTACCGAGCGGGGGGCATCACAGATACGCAGTATTTT
CASSYRAGGITDTQYF
>TRBV11-1|TRBJ1-1|many|11|TRBD1
TGTGCCAGCAGCCACAGGGGGTCTGCTTTCTTT
CASSHRGSAFF
>TRBV25-1|TRBJ2-1|-|13|-
TGTGCCAGCAGTCAAATAGCGGCTAATGAGCAGTTCTTC
CASSQIAANEQFF
>TRBV6-2/TRBV6-3|TRBJ1-1|many|16|-
TGTGCCAGCAGTTATCCGGCTACAGGGTCCGGCACTGAAGCTTTCTTT
CASSYPATGSGTEAFF
>TRBV18|TRBJ1-1|few|15|-
TGTGCCAGCTCACCACGCACAGGGAAGAACGCTGAAGCTTTCTTT
CASSPRTGKNAEAFF
>TRBV20-1|TRBJ2-1|many|13|-
TGCAGTGCTCGTCGTGAGGCCTACAATGAGCAGTTCTTC
CSARREAYNEQFF
>TRBV29-1|TRBJ2-3|-|13|TRBD2
TGCAGCGTTAAAGCGGGAGAAGGAGATACGCAGTATTTT
CSVKAGEGDTQYF
>TRBV12-3/TRBV12-4|TRBJ1-5|-|14|-
TGTGCCAGCAGTGGAGGGCCAATCAATCAGCCCCAGCATTTT
CASSGGPINQPQHF
>TRBV12-3/TRBV12-4|TRBJ2-4|many|12|-
TGTGCCAGCAGTTTCCCAGAAAACATTCAGTACTTC
CASSFPENIQYF
>TRBV6-1|TRBJ2-3|many|13|TRBD2
TGTGCCAGCAGCCCCGGGGGGGGGGATACGCAGTATTTT
CASSPGGGDTQYF